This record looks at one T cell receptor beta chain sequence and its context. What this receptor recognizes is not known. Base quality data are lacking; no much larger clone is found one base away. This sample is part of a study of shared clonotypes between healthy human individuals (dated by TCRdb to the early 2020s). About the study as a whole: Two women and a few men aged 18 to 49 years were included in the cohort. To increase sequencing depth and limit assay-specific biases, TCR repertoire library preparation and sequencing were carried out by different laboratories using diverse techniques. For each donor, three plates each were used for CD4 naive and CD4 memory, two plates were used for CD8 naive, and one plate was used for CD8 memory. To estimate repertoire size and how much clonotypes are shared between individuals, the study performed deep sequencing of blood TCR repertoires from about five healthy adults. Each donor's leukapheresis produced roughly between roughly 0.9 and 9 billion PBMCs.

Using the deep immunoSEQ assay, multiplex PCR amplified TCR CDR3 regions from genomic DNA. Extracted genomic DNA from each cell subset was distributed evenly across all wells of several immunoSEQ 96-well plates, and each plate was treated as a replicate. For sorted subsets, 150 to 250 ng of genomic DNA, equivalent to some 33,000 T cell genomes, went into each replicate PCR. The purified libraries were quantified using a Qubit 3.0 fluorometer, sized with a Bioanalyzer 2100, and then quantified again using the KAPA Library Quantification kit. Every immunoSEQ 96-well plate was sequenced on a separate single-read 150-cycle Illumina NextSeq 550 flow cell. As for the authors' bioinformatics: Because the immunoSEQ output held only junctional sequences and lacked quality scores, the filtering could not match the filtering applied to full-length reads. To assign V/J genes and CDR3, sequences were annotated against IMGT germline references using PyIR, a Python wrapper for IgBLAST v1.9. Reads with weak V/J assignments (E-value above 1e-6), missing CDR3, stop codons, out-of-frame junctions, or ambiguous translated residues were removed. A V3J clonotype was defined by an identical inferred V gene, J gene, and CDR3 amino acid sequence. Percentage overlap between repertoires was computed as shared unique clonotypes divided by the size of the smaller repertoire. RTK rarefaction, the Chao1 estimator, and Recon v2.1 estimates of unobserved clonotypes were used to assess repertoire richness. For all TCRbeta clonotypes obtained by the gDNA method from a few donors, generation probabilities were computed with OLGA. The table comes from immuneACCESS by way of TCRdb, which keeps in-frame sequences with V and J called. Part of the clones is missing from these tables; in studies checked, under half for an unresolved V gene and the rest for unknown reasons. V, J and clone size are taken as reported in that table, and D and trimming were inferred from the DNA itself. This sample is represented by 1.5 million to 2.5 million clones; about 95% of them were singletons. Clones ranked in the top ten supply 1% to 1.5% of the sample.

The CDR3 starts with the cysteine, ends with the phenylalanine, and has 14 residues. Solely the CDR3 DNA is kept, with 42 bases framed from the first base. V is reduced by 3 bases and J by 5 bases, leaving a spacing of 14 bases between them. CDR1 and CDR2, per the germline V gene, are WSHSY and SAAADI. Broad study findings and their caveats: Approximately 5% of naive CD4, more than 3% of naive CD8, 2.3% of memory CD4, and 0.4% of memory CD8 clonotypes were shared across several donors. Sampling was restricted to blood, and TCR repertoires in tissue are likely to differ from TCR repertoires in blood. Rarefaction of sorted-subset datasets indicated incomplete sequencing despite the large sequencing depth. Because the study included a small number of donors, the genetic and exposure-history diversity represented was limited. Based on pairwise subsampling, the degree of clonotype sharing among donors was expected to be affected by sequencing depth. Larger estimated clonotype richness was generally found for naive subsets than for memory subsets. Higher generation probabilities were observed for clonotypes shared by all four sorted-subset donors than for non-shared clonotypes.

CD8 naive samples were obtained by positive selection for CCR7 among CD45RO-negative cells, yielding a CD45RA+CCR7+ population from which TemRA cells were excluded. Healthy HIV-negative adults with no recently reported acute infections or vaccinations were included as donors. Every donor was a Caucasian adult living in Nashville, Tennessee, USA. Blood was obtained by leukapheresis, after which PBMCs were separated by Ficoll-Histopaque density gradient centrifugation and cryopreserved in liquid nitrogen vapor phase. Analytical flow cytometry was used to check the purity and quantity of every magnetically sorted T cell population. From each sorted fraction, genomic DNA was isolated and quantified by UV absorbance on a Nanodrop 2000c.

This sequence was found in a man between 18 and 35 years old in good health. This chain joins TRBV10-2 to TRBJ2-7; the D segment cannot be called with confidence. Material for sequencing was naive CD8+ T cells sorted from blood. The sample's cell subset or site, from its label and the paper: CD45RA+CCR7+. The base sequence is TGCGCCAGCAGTGACTCTGGGCGTACTCACGAGCAGTACTTC. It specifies CASSDSGRTHEQYF.